This T cell receptor (beta chain) was sequenced in a study of cytomegalovirus exposure and HLA in healthy donors. As for this clone: Its antigen is unknown.

The PCR used 60 Vbeta and 13 Jbeta primers. Data came from immunoSEQ multiplex PCR; TCRdb stores just in-frame clones and leaves some out. The sample's table shows 50,000 or so clones. Deletions cut 6 bases from V and 2 bases from J, with 14 bases between. The CDR3 covers 14 residues. Germline V CDR1 and CDR2: MDHEN, SYDVKM. General observations from the study: Reports state that TCR beta sequences accurately predicted most subjects' HLA-A and HLA-B alleles. Most TCR sequences were seen very rarely across donors, but some public TCRs occurred in many. In a later analysis, the majority of CMV-associated beta chains seemingly showed HLA restriction.

This chain links TRBV28 with TRBJ2-7; maybe TRBD2 (6 bases). The receptor was isolated from a man aged 40-55 years in good health and CMV-seropositive. Sequenced input: PBMCs. CDR3 amino acids: CASRLGGIAYEQYF. The CDR3 DNA sequence: TGTGCCAGCAGGTTAGGCGGGATCGCCTACGAGCAGTACTTC.